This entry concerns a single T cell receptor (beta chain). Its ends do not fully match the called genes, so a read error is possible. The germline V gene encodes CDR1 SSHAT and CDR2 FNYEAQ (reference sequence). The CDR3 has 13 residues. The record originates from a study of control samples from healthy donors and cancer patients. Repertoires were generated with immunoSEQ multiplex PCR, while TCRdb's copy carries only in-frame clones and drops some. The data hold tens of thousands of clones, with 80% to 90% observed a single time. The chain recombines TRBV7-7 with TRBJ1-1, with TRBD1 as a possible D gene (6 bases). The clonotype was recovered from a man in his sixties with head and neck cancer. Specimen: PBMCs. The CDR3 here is CASSLDRTTEAFF. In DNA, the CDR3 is TGTGCTAGCAGCTTAGACAGGACTACTGAAGCTTTCTTT.